This T cell receptor beta chain was retrieved from a study of regulatory T cells in long-lasting Graves disease. Construction of TCR beta libraries relied on iRepertoire HTBI primers and on Arm-PCR targeting CDR3 regions. TCRdb ran MiXCR on the multiplex PCR reads and lists one entry per CDR3 protein. The top ten hold about 8% of the sample, which has about 400,000 distinct CDR3 sequences, over 14% seen once. Stated time point: newly diagnosed GD, antithyroid drugs for less than 3 months. Preparation of the TCR library used RNA extracted from PBMCs. This sample was also put to use in a study of T cells in Graves' hyperthyroidism and ophthalmopathy.

The clonotype was recovered from a woman aged 35 to 49 with Graves disease. The sample consisted of peripheral blood mononuclear cells (PBMCs), taken at new diagnosis, from a patient treated with antithyroid drugs.

CDR3 region: CASSLGVGVQPQHF. The CDR3 nucleotides read TGTGCCAGCAGTCTGGGGGTGGGGGTACAGCCCCAGCATTTT. The genes are TRBV28 and TRBJ1-5, with D possibly matching TRBD1 (5 bases). The germline CDR1 and CDR2 sequences are MDHEN and SYDVKM. This CDR3 has 14 residues. Trimming removed 5 bases from V and 7 bases from J, with 15 bases in between. The complete variable domain, with remaining parts taken from reference TRBV28 and TRBJ1-5, reads DVKVTQSSRYLVKRTGEKVFLECVQDMDHENMFWYRQDPGLGLRLIYFSYDVKMKEKGDIPEGYSVSREKKERFSLILESASTNQTSMYLCASSLGVGVQPQHFGDGTRLSIL.